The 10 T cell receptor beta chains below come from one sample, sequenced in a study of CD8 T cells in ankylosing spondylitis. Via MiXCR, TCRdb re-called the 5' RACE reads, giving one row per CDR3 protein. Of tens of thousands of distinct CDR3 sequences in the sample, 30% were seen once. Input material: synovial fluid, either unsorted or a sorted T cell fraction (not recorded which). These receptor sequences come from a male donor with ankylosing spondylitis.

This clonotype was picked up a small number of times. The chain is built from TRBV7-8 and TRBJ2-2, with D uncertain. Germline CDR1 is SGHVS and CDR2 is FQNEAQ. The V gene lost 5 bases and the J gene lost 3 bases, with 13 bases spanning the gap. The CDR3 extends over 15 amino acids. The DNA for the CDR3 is TGTGCCAGCAGCGCCCACTCTGTCGACACCGGGGAGCTGTTTTTT. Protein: CASSAHSVDTGELFF.

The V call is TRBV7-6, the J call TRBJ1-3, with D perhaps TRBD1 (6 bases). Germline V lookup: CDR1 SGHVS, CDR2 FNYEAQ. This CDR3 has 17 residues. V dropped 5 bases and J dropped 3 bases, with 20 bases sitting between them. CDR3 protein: CASSDTGGRGLGNTIYF. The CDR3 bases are TGTGCCAGCAGCGATACAGGAGGCAGGGGACTTGGAAACACCATATATTTT.

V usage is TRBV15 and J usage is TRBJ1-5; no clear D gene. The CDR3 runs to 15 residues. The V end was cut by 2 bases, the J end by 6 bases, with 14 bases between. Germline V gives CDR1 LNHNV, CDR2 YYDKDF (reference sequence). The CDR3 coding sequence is TGTGCCACCAGCAGATCCTGGGCCCGGGGTCAGCCCCAGCATTTT. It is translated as CATSRSWARGQPQHF.

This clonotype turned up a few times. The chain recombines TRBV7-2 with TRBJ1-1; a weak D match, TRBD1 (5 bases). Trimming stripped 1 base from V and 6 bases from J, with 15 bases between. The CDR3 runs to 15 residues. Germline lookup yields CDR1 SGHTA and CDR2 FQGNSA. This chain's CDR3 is CASSLGPGWDSEAFF. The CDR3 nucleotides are TGTGCCAGCAGCTTAGGGCCAGGTTGGGACTCTGAAGCTTTCTTT.

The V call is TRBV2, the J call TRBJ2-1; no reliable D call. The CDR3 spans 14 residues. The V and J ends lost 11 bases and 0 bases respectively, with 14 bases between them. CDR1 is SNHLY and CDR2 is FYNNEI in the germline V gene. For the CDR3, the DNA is TGTGCCGCCCTACGCGGCGTCTCCTACAATGAGCAGTTCTTC. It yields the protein CAALRGVSYNEQFF. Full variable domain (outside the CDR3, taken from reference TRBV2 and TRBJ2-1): EPEVTQTPSHQVTQMGQEVILRCVPISNHLYFYWYRQILGQKVEFLVSFYNNEISEKSEIFDDQFSVERPDGSNFTLKIRSTKLEDSAMYFCAALRGVSYNEQFFGPGTRLTVL.

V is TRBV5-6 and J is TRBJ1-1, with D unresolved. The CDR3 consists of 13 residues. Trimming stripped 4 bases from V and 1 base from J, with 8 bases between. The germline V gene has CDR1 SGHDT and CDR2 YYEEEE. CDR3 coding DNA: TGTGCCAGCAGCGACCTGCGGAACACTGAAGCTTTCTTT. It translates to CASSDLRNTEAFF.

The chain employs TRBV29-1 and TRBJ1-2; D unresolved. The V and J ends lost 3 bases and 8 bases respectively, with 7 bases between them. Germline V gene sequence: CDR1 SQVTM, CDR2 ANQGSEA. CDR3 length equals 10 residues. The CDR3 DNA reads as TGCAGCGTTGAGTCGGAGGGCTACACCTTC. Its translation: CSVESEGYTF.

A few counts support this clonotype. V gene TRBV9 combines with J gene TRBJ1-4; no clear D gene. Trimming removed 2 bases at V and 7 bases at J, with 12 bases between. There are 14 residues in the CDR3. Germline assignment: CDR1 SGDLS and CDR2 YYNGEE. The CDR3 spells CASSVNSRGEKLFF. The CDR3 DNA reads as TGTGCCAGCAGCGTCAATTCACGGGGTGAAAAACTGTTTTTT.

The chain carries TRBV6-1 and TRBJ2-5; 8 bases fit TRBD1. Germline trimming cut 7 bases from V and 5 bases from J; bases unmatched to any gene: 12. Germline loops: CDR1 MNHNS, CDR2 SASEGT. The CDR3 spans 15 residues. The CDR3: CASTNSQGARETQYF. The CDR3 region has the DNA TGTGCCAGCACCAATTCCCAGGGGGCGCGGGAGACCCAGTACTTC.

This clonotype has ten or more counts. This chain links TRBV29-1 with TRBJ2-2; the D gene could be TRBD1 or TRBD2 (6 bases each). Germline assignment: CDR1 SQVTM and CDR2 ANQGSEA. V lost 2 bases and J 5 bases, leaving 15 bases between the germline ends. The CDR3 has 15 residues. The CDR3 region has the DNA TGCAGCGTTGAAACGGGGGCCCCTTGGACCGGGGAGCTGTTTTTT. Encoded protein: CSVETGAPWTGELFF.